The entry that follows covers one TCR beta chain sequence. Its antigen is unknown. Base quality data are lacking; no much larger clone is found one base away. The meaning of the sample's time point label: around 25 months on ibrutinib. For TCR beta library preparation, about 1.8 micrograms of genomic DNA were isolated from cryopreserved PBMCs. Longitudinal blood samples from CLL patients on ibrutinib monotherapy were analyzed using high-throughput TCR beta sequencing. The patients took part in an open-label, single-center phase 2 trial of ibrutinib monotherapy. The data derive from a study of cytotoxic CD8 clonotypes in ibrutinib-treated CLL listed by TCRdb under 2021. Study-level background: The cohort included more than 14 treatment-naive and about a dozen relapsed/refractory patients; under 18 were IGHV unmutated. Responses were partial in roughly 24 patients and complete in 2; after median approximately 69 months follow-up, around 14 stayed in remission and approximately twelve progressed. Response samples were obtained after a median of around 11 months of treatment, with a range of roughly 6 to 40 months. On average, each sample had roughly 260,000 productive templates and approximately 85,000 productive rearrangements. Of the approximately 86 people in the trial, 26 had longitudinal samples available. Cryopreserved peripheral blood mononuclear cells were collected at three points: before therapy, at response, and at either sustained remission or disease progression. Patients were still on ibrutinib when every remission and progressive disease sample was collected.

At the junction V is shortened by 0 bases and J by 7 bases, with 13 bases in between. CDR1 and CDR2 are read off the germline V gene as SQVTM and ANQGSEA. The CDR3 goes from the cysteine to the phenylalanine over 14 residues. The entry retains the CDR3 DNA only, 42 bases that are in frame from base 1. The full study reports these points: An increase in clonality was observed at ibrutinib response, with clonality remaining stable during sustained remission and falling back toward baseline at progression. Public clonotypes were found to be uncommon and were observed to contract or remain stable during treatment; the increase in clonality was shown to reflect expansion of private clonotypes at ibrutinib response. Baseline clonality exceeded that of age-matched healthy donors and correlated strongly with circulating CD8+ T-cell counts. Sampling times were not matched between patients in sustained remission and patients whose disease was progressing, and lymph node repertoires were not examined.

A MiSeq instrument was used for deep resolution sequencing, which targeted depths ranging from 1 in 1 million up to 1 in 200,000 T cells, with coverage averaging 10x for each clonotype. TCR beta libraries were generated with the immunoSEQ hsTCRB Kit. As for the authors' bioinformatics: Data were analyzed with ImmunoSEQ Data Assistant and ImmunoSEQ Analyzer, with V, D and J genes assigned per IMGT definitions. Clonality, with values ranging from 0 to 1, was calculated as one minus the normalized Shannon entropy of productive rearrangement frequencies. Public clonotype analysis was restricted to overrepresented clonotypes comprising at least 0.05% of each patient's repertoire. Around 13 age-matched healthy donor repertoires from immuneACCESS were used as controls for clonality. Here the immuneACCESS table is served through TCRdb, limited to in-frame sequences with V and J called. Missing clones are a known gap in these copies; in checked studies unresolved V genes cover under half, and the rest lacks a known reason. Clone size and V and J calls were adopted from that table, with D and trimming inferred from the DNA. Here the sample has 200,000 to 250,000 clones; around 70% occur a single time. The leading ten clones occupy approximately 15% of the sample.

The TCR sequence derives from a human donor with chronic lymphocytic leukemia. The sample in question was PBMCs, obtained after 24 months of ibrutinib treatment. This receptor chain uses TRBV29-1 and TRBJ2-1, with no confidently assigned D gene. The CDR3 region: CSVEDFPRANEQFF. The DNA reads as follows: TGCAGCGTTGAAGATTTCCCTAGGGCGAATGAGCAGTTCTTC.